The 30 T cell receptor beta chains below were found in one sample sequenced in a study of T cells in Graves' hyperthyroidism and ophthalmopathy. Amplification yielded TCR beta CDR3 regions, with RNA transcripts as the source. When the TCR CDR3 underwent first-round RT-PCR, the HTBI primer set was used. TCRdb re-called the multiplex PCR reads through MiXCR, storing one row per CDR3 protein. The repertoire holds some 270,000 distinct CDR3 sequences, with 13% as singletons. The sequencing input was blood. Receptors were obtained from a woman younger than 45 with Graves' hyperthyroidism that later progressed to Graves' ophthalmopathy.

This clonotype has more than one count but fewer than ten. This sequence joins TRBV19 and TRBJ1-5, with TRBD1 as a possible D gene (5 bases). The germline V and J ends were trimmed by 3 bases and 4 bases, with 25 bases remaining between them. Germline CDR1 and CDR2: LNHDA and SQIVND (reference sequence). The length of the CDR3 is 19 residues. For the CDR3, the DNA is TGTGCCAGTAGTATCCGGGGGAGGGAAAAACTCGTTGCAAATCAGCCCCAGCATTTT. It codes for CASSIRGREKLVANQPQHF.

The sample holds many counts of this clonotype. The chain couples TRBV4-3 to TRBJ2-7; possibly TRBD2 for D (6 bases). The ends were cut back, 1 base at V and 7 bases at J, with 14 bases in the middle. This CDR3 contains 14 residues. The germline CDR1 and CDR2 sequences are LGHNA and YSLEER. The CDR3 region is CASSQAGGTGEQYF. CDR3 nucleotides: TGCGCCAGCAGCCAAGCGGGCGGGACGGGTGAGCAGTACTTC.

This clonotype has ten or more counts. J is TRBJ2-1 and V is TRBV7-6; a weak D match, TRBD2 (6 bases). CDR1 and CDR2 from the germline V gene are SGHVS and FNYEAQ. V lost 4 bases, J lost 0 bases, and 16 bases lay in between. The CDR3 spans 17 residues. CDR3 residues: CASSSPGLLSSYNEQFF. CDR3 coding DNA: TGTGCCAGCAGCTCGCCGGGACTCTTGAGCTCCTACAATGAGCAGTTCTTC.

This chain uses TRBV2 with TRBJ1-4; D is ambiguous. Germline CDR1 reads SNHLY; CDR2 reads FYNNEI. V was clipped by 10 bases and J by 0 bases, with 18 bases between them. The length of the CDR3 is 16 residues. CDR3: CANTWELPATNEKLFF. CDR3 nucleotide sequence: TGTGCCAACACCTGGGAACTACCTGCAACTAATGAAAAACTGTTTTTT.

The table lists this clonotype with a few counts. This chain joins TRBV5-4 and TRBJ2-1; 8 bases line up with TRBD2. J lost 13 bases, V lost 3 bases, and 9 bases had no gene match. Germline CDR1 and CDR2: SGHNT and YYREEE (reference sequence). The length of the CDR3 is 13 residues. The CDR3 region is CASSSPDREGQFF. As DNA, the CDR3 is TGTGCCAGCAGCTCCCCGGACCGGGAGGGCCAGTTCTTC.

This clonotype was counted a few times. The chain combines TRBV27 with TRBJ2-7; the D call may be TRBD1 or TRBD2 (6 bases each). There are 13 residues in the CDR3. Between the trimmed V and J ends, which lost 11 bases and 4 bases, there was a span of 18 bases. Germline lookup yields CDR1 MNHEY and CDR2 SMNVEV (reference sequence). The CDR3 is CAGGPSPLYEQYF. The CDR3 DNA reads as TGTGCCGGGGGGCCCTCTCCCCTTTACGAGCAGTACTTC.

The CDR3 DNA follows: TGCAGTGCTTCAGACAGGGGAGCACCCTACAATGAGCAGTTCTTC. Amino acids: CSASDRGAPYNEQFF. The gene calls are TRBV20-1 and TRBJ2-1; TRBD1 matches 8 bases. The CDR3 consists of 15 residues. Losses at the gene ends were 5 bases for V and 2 bases for J; bases not matched to a gene: 8. Germline-derived CDR1 and CDR2 are DFQATT and SNEGSKA (reference sequence).

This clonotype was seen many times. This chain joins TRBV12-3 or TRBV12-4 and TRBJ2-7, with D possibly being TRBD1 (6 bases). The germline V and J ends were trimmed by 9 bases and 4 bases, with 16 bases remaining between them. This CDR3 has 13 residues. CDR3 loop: CARAWTAKYEQYF. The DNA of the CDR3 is TGTGCCAGGGCGTGGACAGCTAAGTACGAGCAGTACTTC.

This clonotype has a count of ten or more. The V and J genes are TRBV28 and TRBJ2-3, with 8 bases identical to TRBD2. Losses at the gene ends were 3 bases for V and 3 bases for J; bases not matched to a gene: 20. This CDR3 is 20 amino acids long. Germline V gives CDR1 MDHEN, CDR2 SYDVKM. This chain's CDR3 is CASSFPDRFSSGRRTDTQYF. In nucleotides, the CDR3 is TGTGCCAGCAGTTTTCCTGATCGGTTCTCAAGCGGGAGAAGGACAGATACGCAGTATTTT.

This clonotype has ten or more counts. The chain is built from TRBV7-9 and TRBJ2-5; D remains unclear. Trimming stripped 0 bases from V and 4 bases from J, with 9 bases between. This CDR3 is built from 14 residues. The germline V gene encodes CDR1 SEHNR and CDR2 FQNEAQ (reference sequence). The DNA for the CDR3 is TGTGCCAGCAGCTTAGCGTCCCAAAGAGAGACCCAGTACTTC. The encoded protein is CASSLASQRETQYF.

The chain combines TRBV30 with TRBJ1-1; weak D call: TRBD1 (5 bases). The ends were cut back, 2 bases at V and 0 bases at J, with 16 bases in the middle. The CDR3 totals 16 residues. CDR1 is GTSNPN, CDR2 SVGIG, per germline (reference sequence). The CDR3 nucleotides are TGTGCCTGGAGTCCGGGGCCGATCAGGTTGAACACTGAAGCTTTCTTT. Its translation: CAWSPGPIRLNTEAFF. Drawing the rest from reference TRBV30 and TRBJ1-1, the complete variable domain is SQTIHQWPATLVQPVGSPLSLECTVEGTSNPNLYWYRQAAGRGLQLLFYSVGIGQISSEVPQNLSASRPQDRQFILSSKKLLLSDSGFYLCAWSPGPIRLNTEAFFGQGTRLTVV.

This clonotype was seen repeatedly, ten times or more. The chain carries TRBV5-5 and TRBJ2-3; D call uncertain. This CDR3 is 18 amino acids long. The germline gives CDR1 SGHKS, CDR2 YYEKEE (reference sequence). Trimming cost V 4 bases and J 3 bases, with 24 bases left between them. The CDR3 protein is CASSPTHYLAVMTDTQYF. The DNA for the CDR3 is TGTGCCAGCAGCCCGACCCATTATTTAGCTGTGATGACAGATACGCAGTATTTT.

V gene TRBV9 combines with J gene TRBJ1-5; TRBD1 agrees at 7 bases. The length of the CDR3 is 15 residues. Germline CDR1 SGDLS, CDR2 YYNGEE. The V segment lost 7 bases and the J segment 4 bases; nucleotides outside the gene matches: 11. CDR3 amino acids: CASRLDSGGNQPQHF. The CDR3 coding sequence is TGTGCCAGCCGCTTAGACTCAGGGGGTAATCAGCCCCAGCATTTT. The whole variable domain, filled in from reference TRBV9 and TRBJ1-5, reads DSGVTQTPKHLITATGQRVTLRCSPRSGDLSVYWYQQSLDQGLQFLIQYYNGEERAKGNILERFSAQQFPDLHSELNLSSLELGDSALYFCASRLDSGGNQPQHFGDGTRLSIL.

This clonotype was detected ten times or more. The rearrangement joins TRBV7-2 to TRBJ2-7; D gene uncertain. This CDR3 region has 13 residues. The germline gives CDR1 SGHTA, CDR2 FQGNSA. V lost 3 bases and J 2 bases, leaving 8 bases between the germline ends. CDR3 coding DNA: TGTGCCAGCAGCTTGGGAATCCCCTACGAGCAGTACTTC. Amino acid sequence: CASSLGIPYEQYF.

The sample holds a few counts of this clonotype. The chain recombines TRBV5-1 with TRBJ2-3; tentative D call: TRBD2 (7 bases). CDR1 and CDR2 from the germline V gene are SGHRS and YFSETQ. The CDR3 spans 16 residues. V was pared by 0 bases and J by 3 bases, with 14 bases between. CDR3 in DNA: TGCGCCAGCAGCTTGGGTCGGGGGGCGAGGACAGATACGCAGTATTTT. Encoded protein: CASSLGRGARTDTQYF.

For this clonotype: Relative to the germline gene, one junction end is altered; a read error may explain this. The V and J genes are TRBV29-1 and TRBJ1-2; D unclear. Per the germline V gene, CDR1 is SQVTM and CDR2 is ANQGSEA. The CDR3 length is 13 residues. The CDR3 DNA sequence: TGCAGCGTAGAGACCCCCACGGGCTATAGCTACACCTTC. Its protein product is CSVETPTGYSYTF.

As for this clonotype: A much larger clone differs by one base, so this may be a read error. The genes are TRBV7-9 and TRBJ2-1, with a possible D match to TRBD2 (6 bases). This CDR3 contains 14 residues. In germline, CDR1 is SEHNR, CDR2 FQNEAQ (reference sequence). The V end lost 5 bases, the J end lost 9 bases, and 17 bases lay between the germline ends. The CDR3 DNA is TGTGCCAGCAGCCCAGGGCGTAGCGGAAGTGAGCAGTTCTTC. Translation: CASSPGRSGSEQFF.

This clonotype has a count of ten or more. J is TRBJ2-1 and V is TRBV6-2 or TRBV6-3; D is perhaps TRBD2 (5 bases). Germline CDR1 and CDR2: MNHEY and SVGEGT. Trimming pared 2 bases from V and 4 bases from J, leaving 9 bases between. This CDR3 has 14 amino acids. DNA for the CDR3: TGTGCCAGCAGTTACGACGGGGAATACAATGAGCAGTTCTTC. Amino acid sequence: CASSYDGEYNEQFF.

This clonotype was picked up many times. CDR3 nucleotides: TGTGCCAGCAGTCCCGACCCTAGCGGCTACTACGAGCAGTACTTC. Amino acid sequence: CASSPDPSGYYEQYF. This sequence joins TRBV27 and TRBJ2-7; 7 bases are shared with TRBD2. J was trimmed by 3 bases and V by 5 bases; bases with no gene match: 10. The CDR3 runs to 15 residues. The germline V gene encodes CDR1 MNHEY and CDR2 SMNVEV (reference sequence).

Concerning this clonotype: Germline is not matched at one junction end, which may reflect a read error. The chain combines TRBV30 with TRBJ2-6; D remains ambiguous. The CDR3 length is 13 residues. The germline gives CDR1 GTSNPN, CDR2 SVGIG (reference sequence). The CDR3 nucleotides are TGTGCCTGGCGTGTCGGTGGGGCCAACGTCCTGACTTTC. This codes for CAWRVGGANVLTF.

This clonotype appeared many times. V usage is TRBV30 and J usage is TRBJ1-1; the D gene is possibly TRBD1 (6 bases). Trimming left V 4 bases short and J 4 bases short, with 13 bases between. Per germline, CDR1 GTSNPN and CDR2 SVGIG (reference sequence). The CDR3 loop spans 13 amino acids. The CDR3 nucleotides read TGTGCCTGGACCCGGGGGGGCCCCACTGAAGCTTTCTTT. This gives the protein CAWTRGGPTEAFF.

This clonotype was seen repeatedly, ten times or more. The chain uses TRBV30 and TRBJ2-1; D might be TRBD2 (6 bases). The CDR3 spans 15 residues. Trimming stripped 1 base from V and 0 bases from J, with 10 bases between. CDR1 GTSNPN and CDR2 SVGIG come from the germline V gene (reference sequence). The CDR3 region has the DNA TGTGCCTGGAGTGGGGACTCGAGCTCCTACAATGAGCAGTTCTTC. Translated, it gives CAWSGDSSSYNEQFF.

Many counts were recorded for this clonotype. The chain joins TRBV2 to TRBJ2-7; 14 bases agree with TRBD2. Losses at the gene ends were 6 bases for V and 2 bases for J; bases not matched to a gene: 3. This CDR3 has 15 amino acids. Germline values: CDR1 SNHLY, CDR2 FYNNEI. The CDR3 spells CASSEGLAGAYEQYF. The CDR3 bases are TGTGCCAGCAGCGAGGGACTAGCGGGAGCCTACGAGCAGTACTTC. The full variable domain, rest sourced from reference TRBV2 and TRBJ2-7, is EPEVTQTPSHQVTQMGQEVILRCVPISNHLYFYWYRQILGQKVEFLVSFYNNEISEKSEIFDDQFSVERPDGSNFTLKIRSTKLEDSAMYFCASSEGLAGAYEQYFGPGTRLTVT.

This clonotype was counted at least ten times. For the CDR3, the DNA is TGTGCCAGCAGTCGCGCTACGGGCAATCAGCCCCAGCATTTT. Protein product: CASSRATGNQPQHF. This sequence joins TRBV6-1 and TRBJ1-5; D gene uncertain. Germline values: CDR1 MNHNS, CDR2 SASEGT. The CDR3 covers 14 residues. The V end was cut by 5 bases, the J end by 2 bases, with 10 bases between.

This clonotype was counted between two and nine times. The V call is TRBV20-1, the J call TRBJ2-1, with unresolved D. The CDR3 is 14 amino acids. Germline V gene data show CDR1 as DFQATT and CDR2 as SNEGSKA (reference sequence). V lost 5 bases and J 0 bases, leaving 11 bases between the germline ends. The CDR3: CSAGGRSSYNEQFF. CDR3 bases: TGCAGTGCTGGTGGACGGAGCTCCTACAATGAGCAGTTCTTC.

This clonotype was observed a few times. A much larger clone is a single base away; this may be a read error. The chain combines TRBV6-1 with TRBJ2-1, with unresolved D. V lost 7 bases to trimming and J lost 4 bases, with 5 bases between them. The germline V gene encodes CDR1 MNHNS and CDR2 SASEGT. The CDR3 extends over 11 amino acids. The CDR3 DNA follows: TGTGCCAGCACGGATTACAATGAGCAGTTCTTC. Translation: CASTDYNEQFF.

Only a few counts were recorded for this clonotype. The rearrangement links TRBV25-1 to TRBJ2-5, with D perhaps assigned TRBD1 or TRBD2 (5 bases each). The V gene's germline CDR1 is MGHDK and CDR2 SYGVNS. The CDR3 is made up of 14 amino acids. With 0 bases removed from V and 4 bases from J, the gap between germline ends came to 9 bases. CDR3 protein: CASSEYVGTETQYF. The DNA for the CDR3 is TGTGCCAGCAGTGAATATGTGGGGACAGAGACCCAGTACTTC. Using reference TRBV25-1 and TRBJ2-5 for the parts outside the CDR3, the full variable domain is EADIYQTPRYLVIGTGKKITLECSQTMGHDKMYWYQQDPGMELHLIHYSYGVNSTEKGDLSSESTVSRIRTEHFPLTLESARPSHTSQYLCASSEYVGTETQYFGPGTRLLVL.

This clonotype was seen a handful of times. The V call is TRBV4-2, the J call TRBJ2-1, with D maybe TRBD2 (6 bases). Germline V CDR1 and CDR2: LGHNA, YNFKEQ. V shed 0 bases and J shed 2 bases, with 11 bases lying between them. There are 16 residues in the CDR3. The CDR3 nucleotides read TGTGCCAGCAGCCAAGATGGGGGAGGTACCTACAATGAGCAGTTCTTC. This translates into CASSQDGGGTYNEQFF.

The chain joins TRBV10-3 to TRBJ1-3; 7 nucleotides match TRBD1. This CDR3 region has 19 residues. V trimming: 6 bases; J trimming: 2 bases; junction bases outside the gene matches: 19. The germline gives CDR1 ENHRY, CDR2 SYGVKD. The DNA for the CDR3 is TGTGCCATCAGGAGACCGACAGGGTATGCCGGAGTTGCTGGAAACACCATATATTTT. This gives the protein CAIRRPTGYAGVAGNTIYF.

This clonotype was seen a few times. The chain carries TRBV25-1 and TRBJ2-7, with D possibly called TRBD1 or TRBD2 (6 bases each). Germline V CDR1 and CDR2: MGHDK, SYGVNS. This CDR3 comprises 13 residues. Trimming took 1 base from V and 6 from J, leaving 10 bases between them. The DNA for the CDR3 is TGTGCCAGCAGTGAATGGGGGGCTGCCGAGCAGTACTTC. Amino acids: CASSEWGAAEQYF.